This entry concerns a single T cell receptor (beta chain). Its antigen is unidentified. The germline CDR1 and CDR2 sequences are MDHEN and SYDVKM. The CDR3 is made up of 14 amino acids. Trimming cost V 6 bases and J 5 bases; bases outside gene matches: 7. The table came from immunoSEQ multiplex PCR; TCRdb's copy has only in-frame clones and leaves some out. The sample carries 75,000 to 90,000 clones, around 73% recorded once. The data belong to a study of T cell responses to AZD1222 COVID-19 vaccine. The study, taken as a whole, reports: Unmutated variant regions are reportedly targeted by nearly half of spike-specific TCRs. Only six AZD1222 recipients tested seropositive at baseline. Vaccine-related CD4 TCRs covered spike, predominating at 160-218 and 743-854.

Material: peripheral blood, obtained on day 0 of AZD1222 vaccination. The sequence derives from an adult in good health. The J gene is TRBJ1-2, the V gene TRBV28; 9 bases align to TRBD1. CDR3 region: CASSPQGAIYGYTF. The CDR3, as DNA: TGTGCCAGCAGCCCACAGGGGGCGATTTATGGCTACACCTTC.